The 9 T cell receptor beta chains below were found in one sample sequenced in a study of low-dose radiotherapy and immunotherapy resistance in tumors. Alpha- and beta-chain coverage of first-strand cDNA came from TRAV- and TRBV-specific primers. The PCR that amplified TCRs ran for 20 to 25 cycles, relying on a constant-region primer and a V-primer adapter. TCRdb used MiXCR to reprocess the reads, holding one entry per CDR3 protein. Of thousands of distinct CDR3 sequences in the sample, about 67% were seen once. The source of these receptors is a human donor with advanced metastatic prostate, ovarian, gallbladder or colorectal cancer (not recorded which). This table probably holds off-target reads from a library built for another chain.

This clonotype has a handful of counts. The CDR3 coding sequence is TGTGCCAGCAGCTTAGGAACGACAGGGTCCCATCAGCCCCAGCATTTT. Translated, it gives CASSLGTTGSHQPQHF. The gene calls are TRBV11-2 and TRBJ1-5; TRBD1 agrees at 7 bases. The ends lost 1 base at V and 5 bases at J; junction bases unmatched: 8. This CDR3 region has 16 residues. CDR1 is SGHAT, CDR2 FQNNGV, per germline.

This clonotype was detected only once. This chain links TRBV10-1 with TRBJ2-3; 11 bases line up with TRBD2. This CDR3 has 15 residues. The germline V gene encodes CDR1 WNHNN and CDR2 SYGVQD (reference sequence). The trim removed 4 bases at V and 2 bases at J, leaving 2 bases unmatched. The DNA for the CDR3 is TGCGCCAGCAGTGCTAGCGGGAGGTCCACAGATACGCAGTATTTT. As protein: CASSASGRSTDTQYF.

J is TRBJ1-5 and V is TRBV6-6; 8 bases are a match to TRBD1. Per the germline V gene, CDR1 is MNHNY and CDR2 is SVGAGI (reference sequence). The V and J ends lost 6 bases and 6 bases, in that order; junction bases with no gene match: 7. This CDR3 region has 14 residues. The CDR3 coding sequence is TGTGCCAGCAGCAGGACAGGGTTGGGTCAGCCCCAGCATTTT. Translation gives CASSRTGLGQPQHF.

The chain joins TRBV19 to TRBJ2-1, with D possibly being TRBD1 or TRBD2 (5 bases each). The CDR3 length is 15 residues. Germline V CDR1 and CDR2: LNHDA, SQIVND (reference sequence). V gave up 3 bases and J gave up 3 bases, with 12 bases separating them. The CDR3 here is CASSIQGPFYNEQFF. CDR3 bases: TGTGCCAGTAGTATCCAGGGACCCTTCTACAATGAGCAGTTCTTC.

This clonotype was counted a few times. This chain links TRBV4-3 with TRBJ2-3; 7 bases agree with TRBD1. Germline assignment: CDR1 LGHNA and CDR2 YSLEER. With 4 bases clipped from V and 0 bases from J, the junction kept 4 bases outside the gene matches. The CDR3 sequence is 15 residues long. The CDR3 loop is CASSPGTVSTDTQYF. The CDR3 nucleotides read TGCGCCAGCAGCCCCGGGACAGTTAGCACAGATACGCAGTATTTT.

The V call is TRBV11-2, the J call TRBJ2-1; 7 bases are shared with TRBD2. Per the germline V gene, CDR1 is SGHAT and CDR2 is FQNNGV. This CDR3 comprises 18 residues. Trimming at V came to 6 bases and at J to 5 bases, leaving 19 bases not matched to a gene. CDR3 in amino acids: CASRAWGMRELVDNEQFF. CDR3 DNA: TGTGCCAGCAGAGCCTGGGGTATGCGGGAGCTGGTGGACAATGAGCAGTTCTTC.

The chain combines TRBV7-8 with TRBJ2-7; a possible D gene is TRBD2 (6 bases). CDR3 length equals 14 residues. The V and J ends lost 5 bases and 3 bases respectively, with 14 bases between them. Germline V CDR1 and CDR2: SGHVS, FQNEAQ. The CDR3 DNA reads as TGTGCCAGCAGCAAAGGGACTGCAAACTACGAGCAGTACTTC. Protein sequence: CASSKGTANYEQYF. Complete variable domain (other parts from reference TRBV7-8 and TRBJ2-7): GAGVSQSPRYKVAKRGQDVALRCDPISGHVSLFWYQQALGQGPEFLTYFQNEAQLDKSGLPSDRFFAERPEGSVSTLKIQRTQQEDSAVYLCASSKGTANYEQYFGPGTRLTVT.

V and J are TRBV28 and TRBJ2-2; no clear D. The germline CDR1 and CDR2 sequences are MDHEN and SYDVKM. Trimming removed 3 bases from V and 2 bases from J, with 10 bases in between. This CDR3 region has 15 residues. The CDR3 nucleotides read TGTGCCAGCAGTTTCGCCGGGTCTAACACCGGGGAGCTGTTTTTT. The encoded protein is CASSFAGSNTGELFF. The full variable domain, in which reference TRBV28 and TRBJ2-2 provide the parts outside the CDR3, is DVKVTQSSRYLVKRTGEKVFLECVQDMDHENMFWYRQDPGLGLRLIYFSYDVKMKEKGDIPEGYSVSREKKERFSLILESASTNQTSMYLCASSFAGSNTGELFFGEGSRLTVL.

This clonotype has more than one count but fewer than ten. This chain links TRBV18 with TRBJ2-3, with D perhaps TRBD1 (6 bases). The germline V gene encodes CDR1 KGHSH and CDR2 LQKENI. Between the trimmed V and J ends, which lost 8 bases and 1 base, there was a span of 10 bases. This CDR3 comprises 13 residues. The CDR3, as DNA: TGTGCCAGCGAGGCAGGGGGCACAGATACGCAGTATTTT. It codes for CASEAGGTDTQYF.